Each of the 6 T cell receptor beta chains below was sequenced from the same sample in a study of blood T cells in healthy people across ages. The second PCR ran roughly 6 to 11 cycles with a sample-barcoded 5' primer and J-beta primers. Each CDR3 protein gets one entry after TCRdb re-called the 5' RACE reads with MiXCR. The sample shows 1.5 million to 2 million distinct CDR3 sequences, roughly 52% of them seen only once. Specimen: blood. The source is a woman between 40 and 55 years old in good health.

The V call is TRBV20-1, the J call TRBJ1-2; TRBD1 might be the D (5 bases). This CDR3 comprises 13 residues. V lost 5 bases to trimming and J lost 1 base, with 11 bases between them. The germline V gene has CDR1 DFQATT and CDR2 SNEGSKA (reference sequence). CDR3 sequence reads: CSALQGDNYGYTF. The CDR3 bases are TGCAGTGCTTTACAAGGGGATAACTATGGCTACACCTTC.

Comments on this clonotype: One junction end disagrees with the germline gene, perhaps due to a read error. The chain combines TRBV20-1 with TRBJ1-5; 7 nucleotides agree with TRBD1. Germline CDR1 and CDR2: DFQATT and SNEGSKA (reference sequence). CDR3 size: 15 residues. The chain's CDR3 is CSARGTVRSNQPQHF. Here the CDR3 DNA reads TGCAGTGCCAGAGGGACAGTCAGGAGCAATCAGCCCCAGCATTTT.

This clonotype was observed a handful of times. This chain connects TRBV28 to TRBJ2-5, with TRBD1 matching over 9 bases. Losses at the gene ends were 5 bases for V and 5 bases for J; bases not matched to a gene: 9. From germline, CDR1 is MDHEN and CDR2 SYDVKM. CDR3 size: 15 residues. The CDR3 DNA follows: TGTGCCAGCAGTCTCCTACAGGGGGCTATGGAGACCCAGTACTTC. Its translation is CASSLLQGAMETQYF. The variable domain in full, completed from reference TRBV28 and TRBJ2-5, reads DVKVTQSSRYLVKRTGEKVFLECVQDMDHENMFWYRQDPGLGLRLIYFSYDVKMKEKGDIPEGYSVSREKKERFSLILESASTNQTSMYLCASSLLQGAMETQYFGPGTRLLVL.

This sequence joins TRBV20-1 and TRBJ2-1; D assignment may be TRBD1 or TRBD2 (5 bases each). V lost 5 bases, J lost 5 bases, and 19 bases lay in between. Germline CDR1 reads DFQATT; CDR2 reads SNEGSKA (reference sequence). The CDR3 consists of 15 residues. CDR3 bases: TGCAGTGCTCCAGAAATAGCCGGGACGAACAATGAGCAGTTCTTC. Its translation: CSAPEIAGTNNEQFF.

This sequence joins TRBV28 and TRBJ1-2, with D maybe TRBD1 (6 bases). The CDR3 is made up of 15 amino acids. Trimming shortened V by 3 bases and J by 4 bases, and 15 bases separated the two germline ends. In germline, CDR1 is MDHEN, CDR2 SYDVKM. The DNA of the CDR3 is TGTGCCAGCAGTTTGGGGGCAGCGGGCGCCTATGGCTACACCTTC. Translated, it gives CASSLGAAGAYGYTF.

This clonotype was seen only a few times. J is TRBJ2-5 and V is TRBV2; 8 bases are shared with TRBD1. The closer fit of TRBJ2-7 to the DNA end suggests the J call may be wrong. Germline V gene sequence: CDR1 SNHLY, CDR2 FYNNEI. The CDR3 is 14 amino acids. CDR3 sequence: CASSLDREFREQYF. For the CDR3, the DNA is TGTGCCAGCAGTTTGGACAGGGAGTTTCGCGAGCAGTACTTC.